This T cell receptor (beta chain) was recovered during a study of memory CD4+ T cells and cytomegalovirus serostatus. As for the study in general: Healthy Belgian adult donors included roughly nine CMV-positive and more than 20 CMV-negative people. Study-level findings and limits: Of about 150 reported CMV TCRbeta sequences, just over 65 were found in memory CD4+ repertoires.

Assay: immunoSEQ multiplex PCR; the TCRdb copy retains only in-frame clones and omits some. The sample carries about 48,000 clones, 78% recorded once. The sort gate was single viable CD3+CD4+CD8-CD45RO+ cells for memory CD4+ T cells. CMV serostatus came from serum IgG against pp150, pp28, p38, p52. After thawing, CD4+ T cells were positively selected. Comments on this clone: Antigen specificity is unknown.

The CDR3 has 14 residues. Looked up from germline, CDR1 is SQVTM and CDR2 is ANQGSEA. The germline V and J ends were trimmed by 4 bases and 2 bases, with 14 bases remaining between them. Sequencing was done on a sample of memory CD4+ T cells from blood. V is TRBV29-1 and J is TRBJ1-1; D remains unclear. The sequence derives from an adult in good health and CMV-seronegative. DNA for the CDR3: TGCAGCGTTGGCCGGGGAGGGATCAACACTGAAGCTTTCTTT. It codes for CSVGRGGINTEAFF.